This TCR beta chain was captured by sequencing in a study of T cells after yellow fever vaccination. About the study: Those fractions that held only low numbers of cells were prepared using the SMART-Seq v4 Ultra Low Input RNA kit. Study observations and caveats: The secondary response was weaker but peaked faster, day 5 versus 15. Post-booster samples contained most primary-vaccination clones (around 96% CD4, roughly 88% CD8).

Ten or more counts support this clonotype. Its target is unknown. A universal primer site and UMIs were added as TCR cDNA was made by 5'RACE template switching. TCRdb called the 5' RACE reads again in MiXCR, with one record for every CDR3 protein. The table lists about 580,000 distinct CDR3 sequences, about a sixth of them singletons, with around 15% in the top ten. The CDR3 contains 17 residues. The V segment lost 4 bases and the J segment 4 bases; nucleotides outside the gene matches: 11. Germline CDR1 is SGHTA and CDR2 is FQGNSA. This sample comprised PBMCs, obtained about 5 days after the first yellow fever vaccination. The receptor was isolated from a man between 18 and 29 years old who received the YFV17D yellow fever vaccine. The chain employs TRBV7-2 and TRBJ2-1; the match to TRBD2 covers 9 bases. The CDR3 DNA sequence: TGTGCCAGCAGCTCGCCTCTGGGCGGGGGGGCTTACAATGAGCAGTTCTTC. Translation: CASSSPLGGGAYNEQFF.